This passage covers 32 T cell receptor beta chains from one sample sequenced in a study of cytomegalovirus exposure and HLA in healthy donors. Amplification used 60 Vbeta primers and 13 Jbeta primers. Clones were sequenced by immunoSEQ multiplex PCR, and TCRdb holds only the in-frame ones, with some missing. The sample holds about 140,000 clones, 76% seen once. Sequencing was done on a sample of PBMCs. Receptors were obtained from a female donor in good health and CMV-seropositive.

This clone was seen a single time. The genes are TRBV5-4 and TRBJ2-3; the D gene is possibly TRBD1 (5 bases). The CDR3 is 12 residues long. Germline V lookup: CDR1 SGHNT, CDR2 YYREEE (reference sequence). V dropped 2 bases and J dropped 4 bases, with 5 bases sitting between them. CDR3 in amino acids: CASSLGADTQYF. CDR3 DNA sequence: TGTGCCAGCAGCTTAGGGGCAGATACGCAGTATTTT. The variable domain in full, completed from reference TRBV5-4 and TRBJ2-3, reads ETGVTQSPTHLIKTRGQQVTLRCSSQSGHNTVSWYQQALGQGPQFIFQYYREEENGRGNFPPRFSGLQFPNYSSELNVNALELDDSALYLCASSLGADTQYFGPGTRLTVL.

The chain employs TRBV5-6 and TRBJ2-5, with TRBD2 matching 13 bases. Trimming took 1 base from V and 4 from J; bases not matched to a gene: 4. Per the germline V gene, CDR1 is SGHDT and CDR2 is YYEEEE. This CDR3 has 16 residues. CDR3 protein: CASSLRLAGGGETQYF. For the CDR3, the DNA is TGTGCCAGCAGCTTGCGACTAGCGGGGGGTGGAGAGACCCAGTACTTC.

This clone was found a few times. The gene calls are TRBV5-8 and TRBJ2-7; weak D call: TRBD1 (6 bases). Germline V lookup: CDR1 SGHTS, CDR2 YDEGEE. The CDR3 extends over 15 amino acids. With 2 bases removed from V and 1 base from J, the gap between germline ends came to 13 bases. For the CDR3, the DNA is TGTGCCAGCAGCTTAAGACAGGCGTTTTCCTACGAGCAGTACTTC. Its translation is CASSLRQAFSYEQYF.

The chain combines TRBV29-1 with TRBJ2-3; 9 nucleotides line up with TRBD2. V dropped 3 bases and J dropped 3; count of bases not matched to a gene: 13. Per the germline V gene, CDR1 is SQVTM and CDR2 is ANQGSEA. The CDR3 extends over 17 amino acids. CDR3 nucleotides: TGCAGCGTTGAGCCCTGGGCTAGCGGGACTGGGACAGATACGCAGTATTTT. Its protein is CSVEPWASGTGTDTQYF.

V and J are TRBV29-1 and TRBJ2-7; D perhaps matches TRBD2 (6 bases). Germline V CDR1 and CDR2: SQVTM, ANQGSEA. The CDR3 length is 13 residues. Trimming removed 6 bases from V and 2 bases from J, with 14 bases in between. This chain's CDR3 is CSVGTLGAYEQYF. The CDR3 DNA follows: TGCAGCGTAGGGACTCTGGGGGCCTACGAGCAGTACTTC.

J is TRBJ2-5 and V is TRBV30; 7 nucleotides line up with TRBD2. Trimming cost V 5 bases and J 1 base; bases outside gene matches: 10. The CDR3 totals 15 residues. CDR1 is GTSNPN and CDR2 is SVGIG in the germline V gene (reference sequence). DNA of the CDR3: TGTGCCTGGCGACGACCAGGGAGGGCCCAAGAGACCCAGTACTTC. This encodes CAWRRPGRAQETQYF. The variable domain in full, completed from reference TRBV30 and TRBJ2-5, reads SQTIHQWPATLVQPVGSPLSLECTVEGTSNPNLYWYRQAAGRGLQLLFYSVGIGQISSEVPQNLSASRPQDRQFILSSKKLLLSDSGFYLCAWRRPGRAQETQYFGPGTRLLVL.

J is TRBJ2-3 and V is TRBV27; 9 bases are a match to TRBD2. This CDR3 has 17 residues. Germline V gene data show CDR1 as MNHEY and CDR2 as SMNVEV (reference sequence). V shed 3 bases, J shed 3 bases, and the junction held 10 bases outside the gene matches. This chain's CDR3 is CASSFLGREGKTDTQYF. In DNA, the CDR3 is TGTGCCAGCAGTTTTTTGGGGCGGGAGGGCAAGACAGATACGCAGTATTTT.

This clone came up a few times. The V call is TRBV19, the J call TRBJ1-1, with TRBD1 matching over 7 bases. Germline V lookup: CDR1 LNHDA, CDR2 SQIVND (reference sequence). Trimming took 8 bases from V and 10 from J; bases not matched to a gene: 10. The CDR3 is 12 amino acids. The DNA of the CDR3 is TGTGCCAGTTCTGACAGGGACATCCCAGCTTTCTTT. It encodes CASSDRDIPAFF.

V and J are TRBV6-1 and TRBJ1-4; 9 bases align to TRBD1. The CDR3 is 15 residues long. In germline, CDR1 is MNHNS, CDR2 SASEGT. V trimming: 4 bases; J trimming: 11 bases; junction bases outside the gene matches: 11. CDR3 coding DNA: TGTGCCAGCAGTGGCTCCGGGACAGGGTGGCGCAAACTGTTTTTT. This gives the protein CASSGSGTGWRKLFF.

The chain joins TRBV29-1 to TRBJ2-3; 9 nucleotides agree with TRBD2. The CDR3 sequence is 13 residues long. The V gene end was trimmed by 5 bases and the J gene end by 4 bases; junction bases not matched to a gene: 4. CDR1 SQVTM and CDR2 ANQGSEA come from the germline V gene. CDR3 residues: CSVLAGWSDTQYF. The CDR3 DNA is TGCAGCGTTCTAGCGGGATGGTCAGATACGCAGTATTTT.

This clone has only one observation. The chain is built from TRBV10-2 and TRBJ1-4, with TRBD1 matching 7 bases. The germline gives CDR1 WSHSY, CDR2 SAAADI. V lost 5 bases and J lost 5; bases outside the gene matches: 2. The CDR3 is 13 amino acids. CDR3 loop: CASSWGQNEKLFF. CDR3 nucleotides: TGCGCCAGCAGTTGGGGACAGAATGAAAAACTGTTTTTT.

CDR3 DNA sequence: TGTGCCAGTAGTAGCGGCACCCCCTACGAGCAGTACTTC. Its protein product is CASSSGTPYEQYF. The chain is built from TRBV19 and TRBJ2-7; D is uncertain. The V and J ends lost 4 bases and 2 bases respectively, with 9 bases between them. Germline V CDR1 and CDR2: LNHDA, SQIVND (reference sequence). The CDR3 loop spans 13 amino acids.

This clone was found once. This chain joins TRBV6-1 and TRBJ2-4, with D possibly being TRBD2 (5 bases). This CDR3 spans 13 amino acids. V shed 0 bases and J shed 9 bases, with 9 bases lying between them. Germline CDR1 MNHNS, CDR2 SASEGT. The CDR3 DNA reads as TGTGCCAGCAGTGAAGCTGGGAGAGGCATTCAGTACTTC. Its protein is CASSEAGRGIQYF.

CDR3 protein: CASSDDRTSNYGYTF. CDR3 DNA: TGTGCCAGCAGTGACGACAGGACTTCTAACTATGGCTACACCTTC. J is TRBJ1-2 and V is TRBV2, with D tentatively TRBD1 (6 bases). The CDR3 runs to 15 residues. CDR1 and CDR2 (germline): SNHLY, FYNNEI. With 3 bases removed from V and 0 bases from J, the gap between germline ends came to 11 bases. The full variable domain, rest sourced from reference TRBV2 and TRBJ1-2, is EPEVTQTPSHQVTQMGQEVILRCVPISNHLYFYWYRQILGQKVEFLVSFYNNEISEKSEIFDDQFSVERPDGSNFTLKIRSTKLEDSAMYFCASSDDRTSNYGYTFGSGTRLTVV.

This clone was observed a few times. The rearrangement uses TRBV7-9 and TRBJ2-3; D is perhaps TRBD2 (6 bases). V dropped 1 base and J dropped 0 bases, with 14 bases sitting between them. The CDR3 covers 17 residues. CDR1 is SEHNR and CDR2 is FQNEAQ in the germline V gene (reference sequence). CDR3 in amino acids: CASSLDPAGTSTDTQYF. The CDR3 DNA is TGTGCCAGCAGCTTAGATCCTGCGGGGACCAGCACAGATACGCAGTATTTT. Filled out from reference TRBV7-9 and TRBJ2-3, the complete variable domain reads DTGVSQNPRHKITKRGQNVTFRCDPISEHNRLYWYRQTLGQGPEFLTYFQNEAQLEKSRLLSDRFSAERPKGSFSTLEIQRTEQGDSAMYLCASSLDPAGTSTDTQYFGPGTRLTVL.

The chain couples TRBV19 to TRBJ2-1; TRBD2 is a possible D gene (5 bases). Germline CDR1 reads LNHDA; CDR2 reads SQIVND (reference sequence). The CDR3 extends over 15 amino acids. V lost 3 bases to trimming and J lost 0 bases, with 9 bases between them. CDR3 protein: CASSIQRSSYNEQFF. Written as DNA, the CDR3 is TGTGCCAGTAGTATCCAGCGGAGCTCCTACAATGAGCAGTTCTTC.

V usage is TRBV6-1 and J usage is TRBJ1-1; no clear D gene. The CDR3 totals 13 residues. Germline V CDR1 and CDR2: MNHNS, SASEGT. Trimming took off 6 bases at V and 1 base at J, with 9 bases between the two ends. CDR3 protein: CASSPQPNTEAFF. As DNA, the CDR3 is TGTGCCAGCAGCCCACAACCGAACACTGAAGCTTTCTTT.

The chain has TRBV2 and TRBJ2-3; 9 nucleotides line up with TRBD2. This CDR3 has 14 residues. V was clipped by 7 bases and J by 8 bases; unmatched bases: 10. Germline lookup yields CDR1 SNHLY and CDR2 FYNNEI. The DNA of the CDR3 is TGTGCCAGCATTCTCAACCCACTAGCGGGTACGCAGTATTTT. This translates into CASILNPLAGTQYF.

This clone was seen just once. The rearrangement links TRBV4-2 to TRBJ2-1; 9 bases are shared with TRBD2. Germline loops: CDR1 LGHNA, CDR2 YNFKEQ. V was pared by 1 base and J by 3 bases, with 1 base of the junction left unmatched. This CDR3 contains 15 residues. CDR3 coding DNA: TGTGCCAGCAGCCAAGCTAGCGGGGACTACAATGAGCAGTTCTTC. It yields the protein CASSQASGDYNEQFF.

The chain carries TRBV6-5 and TRBJ1-2; TRBD1 matches 8 bases. Germline-derived CDR1 and CDR2 are MNHEY and SVGAGI. V gave up 5 bases and J gave up 4 bases; unmatched junction bases: 3. This CDR3 is 13 amino acids long. The CDR3 loop reads CASSPDRGYGYTF. CDR3 DNA: TGTGCCAGCAGTCCCGACAGGGGCTATGGCTACACCTTC.

The chain couples TRBV7-3 to TRBJ2-2, with 8 bases matching TRBD1. Germline V CDR1 and CDR2: SGHTA, FQGTGA. This CDR3 comprises 16 residues. J gave up 4 bases and V 2 bases, and 6 bases lay outside the gene matches. CDR3: CASSLDGTGTTGELFF. For the CDR3, the DNA is TGTGCCAGCAGCTTAGATGGGACAGGAACCACCGGGGAGCTGTTTTTT. Drawing the rest from reference TRBV7-3 and TRBJ2-2, the complete variable domain is GAGVSQTPSNKVTEKGKYVELRCDPISGHTALYWYRQSLGQGPEFLIYFQGTGAADDSGLPNDRFFAVRPEGSVSTLKIQRTERGDSAVYLCASSLDGTGTTGELFFGEGSRLTVL.

The V call is TRBV7-6, the J call TRBJ2-1; 7 bases line up with TRBD1. Germline lookup yields CDR1 SGHVS and CDR2 FNYEAQ. J was trimmed by 4 bases and V by 4 bases; bases with no gene match: 1. The CDR3 length is 13 residues. The CDR3: CASSSGQYNEQFF. Written as DNA, the CDR3 is TGTGCCAGCAGCTCGGGACAGTACAATGAGCAGTTCTTC. Full variable domain (missing parts from reference TRBV7-6 and TRBJ2-1): GAGVSQSPRYKVTKRGQDVALRCDPISGHVSLYWYRQALGQGPEFLTYFNYEAQQDKSGLPNDRFSAERPEGSISTLTIQRTEQRDSAMYRCASSSGQYNEQFFGPGTRLTVL.

The CDR3 nucleotides read TGTGCCAGCAGCTTAGCGGGAGGGGACTACAATGAGCAGTTCTTC. Its protein is CASSLAGGDYNEQFF. The V call is TRBV7-9, the J call TRBJ2-1, with 7 nucleotides matching TRBD2. Trimming at V came to 0 bases and at J to 3 bases, leaving 2 bases not matched to a gene. Germline-derived CDR1 and CDR2 are SEHNR and FQNEAQ (reference sequence). This CDR3 spans 15 amino acids.

As regards this clone: At the DNA level, this CDR3 is encoded by other sequences in the same sample as well. This rearrangement joins TRBV5-1 to TRBJ1-5; D remains ambiguous. CDR3 length: 13 amino acids. The germline gives CDR1 SGHRS, CDR2 YFSETQ. Trimming took off 1 base at V and 2 bases at J, with 4 bases between the two ends. CDR3 nucleotide sequence: TGCGCCAGCAGCTTGCAGGGCAATCAGCCCCAGCATTTT. It yields the protein CASSLQGNQPQHF.

A word on this clone: Its ends do not fully match the called genes, so a read error is possible. CDR3 coding DNA: TGTGCCAGCAGCCTAGCTCGGGATAACACTGAAGCTTTCTTT. Translation gives CASSLARDNTEAFF. V gene TRBV7-2 combines with J gene TRBJ1-1; D ambiguous. The germline gives CDR1 SGHTA, CDR2 FQGNSA. The CDR3 runs 14 residues.

This chain uses TRBV28 with TRBJ2-1; tentative D call: TRBD1 (6 bases). The CDR3 covers 14 residues. V shed 4 bases and J shed 7 bases, with 14 bases lying between them. Germline V gives CDR1 MDHEN, CDR2 SYDVKM. The CDR3 loop is CASSSPTGWNEQFF. The CDR3 bases are TGTGCCAGCAGTTCCCCGACAGGATGGAATGAGCAGTTCTTC.

This clone showed up just a few times. This chain joins TRBV13 and TRBJ1-1; the D is unclear. Trimming shortened V by 5 bases and J by 11 bases, and 18 bases separated the two germline ends. Germline CDR1 is PRHDT and CDR2 is FYEKMQ (reference sequence). This CDR3 spans 13 amino acids. The CDR3 loop is CASSRREIGLAFF. Here the CDR3 DNA reads TGTGCCAGCAGCCGCCGGGAAATCGGGCTGGCTTTCTTT.

The chain couples TRBV6-5 to TRBJ1-1, with TRBD1 matching over 8 bases. This CDR3 spans 15 amino acids. Germline CDR1 and CDR2: MNHEY and SVGAGI. Losses at the gene ends were 5 bases for V and 5 bases for J; bases not matched to a gene: 10. The CDR3 reads CASSPHNRDRTEAFF. CDR3 nucleotide sequence: TGTGCCAGCAGTCCTCATAACCGGGACAGGACTGAAGCTTTCTTT.

The chain uses TRBV5-4 and TRBJ2-5; D may be TRBD2 (5 bases). This CDR3 comprises 14 residues. Germline CDR1 SGHNT, CDR2 YYREEE (reference sequence). The V gene lost 4 bases and the J gene lost 4 bases, with 14 bases spanning the gap. The CDR3 DNA reads as TGTGCCAGCAGCCCCCCGAGGGCGAGAGAGACCCAGTACTTC. Translating gives CASSPPRARETQYF.

This chain links TRBV28 with TRBJ2-3, with 9 bases lining up with TRBD2. V was clipped by 5 bases and J by 0 bases; unmatched bases: 3. CDR3 length: 15 residues. Germline CDR1 and CDR2: MDHEN and SYDVKM. The CDR3 nucleotides are TGTGCCAGCAGTACTACTAGCGGGAGCACAGATACGCAGTATTTT. Amino acid sequence: CASSTTSGSTDTQYF.

The chain combines TRBV4-1 with TRBJ2-5, with D unresolved. Germline V gene sequence: CDR1 MGHRA, CDR2 YSYEKL. Deletions cut 3 bases from V and 5 bases from J, with 7 bases between. The length of the CDR3 is 12 residues. The DNA for the CDR3 is TGCGCCAGCAGCCAGCCTCGGGAGACCCAGTACTTC. Amino acid sequence: CASSQPRETQYF.

The chain couples TRBV27 to TRBJ1-1; D call uncertain. V was clipped by 4 bases and J by 3 bases, with 15 bases between them. There are 15 residues in the CDR3. CDR1 MNHEY and CDR2 SMNVEV come from the germline V gene (reference sequence). CDR3 nucleotides: TGTGCCAGCAGTTCCCTTGGAGGGAGCGACACTGAAGCTTTCTTT. It codes for CASSSLGGSDTEAFF.